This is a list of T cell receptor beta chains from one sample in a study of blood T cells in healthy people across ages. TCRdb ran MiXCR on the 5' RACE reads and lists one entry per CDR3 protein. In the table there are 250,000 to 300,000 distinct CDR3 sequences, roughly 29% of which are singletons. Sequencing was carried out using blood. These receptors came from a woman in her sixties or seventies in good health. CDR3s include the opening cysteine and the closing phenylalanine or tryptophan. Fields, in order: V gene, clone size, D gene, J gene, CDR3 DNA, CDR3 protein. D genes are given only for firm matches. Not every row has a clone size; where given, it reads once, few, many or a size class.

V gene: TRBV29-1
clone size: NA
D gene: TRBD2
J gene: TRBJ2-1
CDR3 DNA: TGCAGCGCCGGGACTAGCAGGAACAATGAGCAGTTCTTC
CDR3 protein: CSAGTSRNNEQFF

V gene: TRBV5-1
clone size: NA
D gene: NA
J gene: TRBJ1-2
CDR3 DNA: TGCGCCAGCAGCTTGGCGGGAGGCTACACCTTC
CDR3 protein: CASSLAGGYTF

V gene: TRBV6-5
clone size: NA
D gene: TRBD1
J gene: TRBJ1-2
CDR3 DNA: TGTGCCAGCAGTCTGACAGGGAGATATGGCTACACCTTC
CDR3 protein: CASSLTGRYGYTF

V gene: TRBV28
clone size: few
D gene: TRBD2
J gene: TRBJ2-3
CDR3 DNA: TGTGCCAGCAGTACCACTAGCGGGAGTGCAGATACGCAGTATTTT
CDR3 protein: CASSTTSGSADTQYF

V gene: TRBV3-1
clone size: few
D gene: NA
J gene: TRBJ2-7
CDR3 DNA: TGTGCCAGCAGCCGCACCGCCGGGACGCCCTACGAGCAGTACTTC
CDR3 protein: CASSRTAGTPYEQYF

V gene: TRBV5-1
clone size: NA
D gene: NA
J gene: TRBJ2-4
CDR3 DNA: TGCGCCAGCAGCTTGGTAGGAGGACTAGCCAAAAACATTCAGTACTTC
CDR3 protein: CASSLVGGLAKNIQYF

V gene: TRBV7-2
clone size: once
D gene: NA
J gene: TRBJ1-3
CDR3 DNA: TGTGCCAGCAGCTTAGGCGGGGTAGATGGAAACACCATATATTTT
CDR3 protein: CASSLGGVDGNTIYF

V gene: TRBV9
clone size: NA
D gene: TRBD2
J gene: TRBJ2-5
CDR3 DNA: TGTGCCAGCAGCGTTCAGGGTAGCGGGGCTCAAGAGACCCAGTACTTC
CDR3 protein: CASSVQGSGAQETQYF

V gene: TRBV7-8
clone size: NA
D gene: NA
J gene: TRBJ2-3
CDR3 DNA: TGTGCCAGCAGCCTCTTTCGATTGGACCTGGGAGATACGCAGTATTTT
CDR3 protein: CASSLFRLDLGDTQYF

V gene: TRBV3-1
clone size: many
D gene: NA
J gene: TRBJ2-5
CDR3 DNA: TGTGCCAGCAGCCAAAGAAAACGCCGAGAGACCCAGTACTTC
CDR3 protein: CASSQRKRRETQYF

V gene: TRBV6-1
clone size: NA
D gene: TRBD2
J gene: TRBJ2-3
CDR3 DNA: TGTGCCAGCAGAGGTTGGGCTAGCGGGAGCGCCGGGTTGGATACGCAGTATTTT
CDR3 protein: CASRGWASGSAGLDTQYF

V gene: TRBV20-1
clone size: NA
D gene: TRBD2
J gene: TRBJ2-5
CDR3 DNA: TGCAGTGCTAGAGGGGGGGGAGTAGAGACCCAGTACTTC
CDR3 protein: CSARGGGVETQYF

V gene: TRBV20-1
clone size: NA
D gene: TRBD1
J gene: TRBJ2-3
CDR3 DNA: TGCAGTGCTAGCGATCCGGGGGACCATTGGGACAGGCGATTTTTT
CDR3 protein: CSASDPGDHWDRRFF

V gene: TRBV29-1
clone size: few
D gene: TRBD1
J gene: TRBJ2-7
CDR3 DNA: TGCAGCGTTGGTCAGGGGGCTGCGTCAGACGAGCAGTACTTC
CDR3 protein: CSVGQGAASDEQYF

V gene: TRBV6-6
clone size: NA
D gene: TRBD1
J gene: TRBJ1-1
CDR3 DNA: TGTGCCAGCAGAACCCGGGACAGGGGAGGCACTGAAGCTTTCTTT
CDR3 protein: CASRTRDRGGTEAFF

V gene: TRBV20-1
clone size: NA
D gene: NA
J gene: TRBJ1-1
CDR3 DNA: TGCAGTGCTAGAGATTACGTCTCCCCACCGAACACTGAAGCTTTCTTT
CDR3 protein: CSARDYVSPPNTEAFF

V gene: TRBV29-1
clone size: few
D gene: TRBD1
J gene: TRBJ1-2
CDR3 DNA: TGCAGCGGCATACAGGGGCCTAACTATGGCTACACCTTC
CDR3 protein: CSGIQGPNYGYTF

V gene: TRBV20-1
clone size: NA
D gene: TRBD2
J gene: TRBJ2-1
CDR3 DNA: TGCAGTGCTAGAGATGGGGCTGGCGGGAGAGGCAATGAGCAGTTCTTC
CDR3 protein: CSARDGAGGRGNEQFF

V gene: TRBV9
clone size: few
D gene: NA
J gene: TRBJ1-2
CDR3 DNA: TGTGCCAGCAGCCACGGGGGGGGCTATGGCTACACCTTC
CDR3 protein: CASSHGGGYGYTF

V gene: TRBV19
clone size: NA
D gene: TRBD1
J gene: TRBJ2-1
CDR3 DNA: TGTGCCAGTAGTACCCTGACAGGGAAGGTTAGGTATGAGCAGTTCTTC
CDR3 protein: CASSTLTGKVRYEQFF

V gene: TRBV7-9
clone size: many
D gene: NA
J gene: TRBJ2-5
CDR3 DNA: TGTGCCAGCAGCTTAGCATCAGGGACCCAGTACTTC
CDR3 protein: CASSLASGTQYF

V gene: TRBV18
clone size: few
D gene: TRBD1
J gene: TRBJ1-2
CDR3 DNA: TGTGCCAGCTCATCGTCTAGTCGGGACAGGGGCTACGGCTACACCTTC
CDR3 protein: CASSSSSRDRGYGYTF

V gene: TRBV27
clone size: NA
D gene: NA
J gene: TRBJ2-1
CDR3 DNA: TGTGCCATTAAACCCCAGGGCAGGGTGGGAGATGAGCAGTTCTTC
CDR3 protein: CAIKPQGRVGDEQFF

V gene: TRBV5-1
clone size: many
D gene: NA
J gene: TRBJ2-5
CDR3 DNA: TGCGCCAGCAGACGGGAGAGCAAAGAGACCCAGTACTTC
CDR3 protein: CASRRESKETQYF